This T cell receptor beta chain was identified in a study of early T cells in non-severe SARS-CoV-2 infection. In the study overall: With bulk RNA from unsorted whole blood as input, sequencing yielded unpaired chains. General study results and limits: The study's VDJdb matching favored anti-spike CD8 responses and missed private and CD4 specificities.

The table lists this clonotype with a few counts. Antigen specificity is unknown. The germline CDR1 and CDR2 sequences are MDHEN and SYDVKM. Losses at the gene ends were 1 base for V and 7 bases for J; bases not matched to a gene: 14. The CDR3 extends over 17 amino acids. Unique molecular identifiers tagged individual cDNA molecules. TCRdb fed the 5' RACE reads into MiXCR, producing one record per CDR3 protein. The sample lists tens of thousands of distinct CDR3 sequences, 6.1% seen once, with roughly 12% in the top ten. V gene TRBV28 combines with J gene TRBJ2-5, with TRBD2 matching 8 bases. This receptor was taken from an adult who was a healthcare worker with PCR-confirmed SARS-CoV-2 infection or an uninfected control (not recorded which). The specimen was whole blood. The CDR3 reads CASSLFRSSGLGATQYF. DNA for the CDR3: TGTGCCAGCAGTTTATTCCGCTCATCGGGACTAGGGGCGACCCAGTACTTC. The full variable domain, its missing parts supplied by reference TRBV28 and TRBJ2-5, is DVKVTQSSRYLVKRTGEKVFLECVQDMDHENMFWYRQDPGLGLRLIYFSYDVKMKEKGDIPEGYSVSREKKERFSLILESASTNQTSMYLCASSLFRSSGLGATQYFGPGTRLLVL.